One sample yielded the 21 T cell receptor beta chains listed below, sequenced in a study of PD-L1 blockade in urothelial cancer. Time point specified: peripheral blood 6 weeks after treatment start. TCRdb's copy holds only in-frame clones and misses some; the assay was immunoSEQ multiplex PCR. The table has over 25,000 clones, 79% seen once. Sequences were derived from PBMCs, sampled around atezolizumab (anti-PD-L1) treatment. The origin of the receptors is a man in his sixties or seventies with urothelial cancer.

This sequence joins TRBV9 and TRBJ2-1, with 11 bases matching TRBD2. With V trimmed by 3 bases and J by 7 bases, 12 bases remained unmatched. Germline lookup yields CDR1 SGDLS and CDR2 YYNGEE. The CDR3 has 17 residues. The CDR3 nucleotides are TGTGCCAGCAGCGGGGGGCTAGCGGGGGGCCTGGGGAATGAGCAGTTCTTC. Amino acid sequence: CASSGGLAGGLGNEQFF.

J is TRBJ2-1 and V is TRBV6-1; 10 bases align to TRBD1. The CDR3 extends over 12 amino acids. V gave up 3 bases and J gave up 15 bases; unmatched junction bases: 5. CDR1 and CDR2 from the germline V gene are MNHNS and SASEGT. CDR3 residues: CASSDGWDRGFF. In DNA form, the CDR3 reads TGTGCCAGCAGTGACGGATGGGACAGGGGGTTCTTC.

The rearrangement uses TRBV5-5 and TRBJ1-2; 10 bases agree with TRBD1. The germline V gene has CDR1 SGHKS and CDR2 YYEKEE (reference sequence). The CDR3 length is 18 residues. V trimming: 0 bases; J trimming: 5 bases; junction bases outside the gene matches: 13. This CDR3 reads CASSLANPGQGTSYGYTF. CDR3 sequence (DNA): TGTGCCAGCAGCTTGGCCAACCCGGGACAGGGGACTAGTTATGGCTACACCTTC.

The chain has TRBV5-4 and TRBJ2-7, with TRBD2 matching over 7 bases. This CDR3 contains 15 residues. Germline CDR1 and CDR2: SGHNT and YYREEE (reference sequence). With V trimmed by 2 bases and J by 2 bases, 7 bases remained unmatched. CDR3 DNA sequence: TGTGCCAGCAGCTTTCAGAGGACTAGTACCTACGAGCAGTACTTC. Translating gives CASSFQRTSTYEQYF.

The chain joins TRBV7-2 to TRBJ2-3, with 8 bases matching TRBD2. The J segment lost 4 bases and the V segment lost 2 bases, leaving 8 bases of the junction unmatched. Germline V gene data show CDR1 as SGHTA and CDR2 as FQGNSA. CDR3 size: 16 residues. The CDR3 coding sequence is TGTGCCAGCAGCTTACGCAGCGGGGGAGGGGCAGATACGCAGTATTTT. This sequence encodes CASSLRSGGGADTQYF.

This sequence joins TRBV7-3 and TRBJ2-7, with D unclear. Trimming cost V 0 bases and J 1 base, with 13 bases left between them. Germline CDR1 is SGHTA and CDR2 is FQGTGA. This CDR3 has 16 amino acids. This CDR3 is CASSLTGTTGSYEQYF. For the CDR3, the DNA is TGTGCCAGCAGCTTAACGGGTACTACCGGGTCCTACGAGCAGTACTTC. The whole variable domain, remainder taken from reference TRBV7-3 and TRBJ2-7, is GAGVSQTPSNKVTEKGKYVELRCDPISGHTALYWYRQSLGQGPEFLIYFQGTGAADDSGLPNDRFFAVRPEGSVSTLKIQRTERGDSAVYLCASSLTGTTGSYEQYFGPGTRLTVT.

This rearrangement joins TRBV5-4 to TRBJ1-2; 11 bases are shared with TRBD1. CDR3 length: 15 amino acids. CDR1 is SGHNT and CDR2 is YYREEE in the germline V gene (reference sequence). With 0 bases clipped from V and 6 bases from J, the junction kept 4 bases outside the gene matches. The chain's CDR3 is CASSLVRTGGDGYTF. DNA of the CDR3: TGTGCCAGCAGCTTGGTAAGGACAGGGGGCGATGGCTACACCTTC.

The chain is built from TRBV4-3 and TRBJ2-2, with 7 bases matching TRBD2. The germline CDR1 and CDR2 sequences are LGHNA and YSLEER. The ends lost 4 bases at V and 1 base at J; junction bases unmatched: 6. This CDR3 comprises 16 residues. CDR3 sequence (DNA): TGCGCCAGCAGCCCTAGGGCTAGCGGGAACACCGGGGAGCTGTTTTTT. Translated, it gives CASSPRASGNTGELFF.

V gene TRBV7-2 combines with J gene TRBJ1-2; possibly TRBD1 for D (5 bases). The CDR3 runs to 14 residues. Germline CDR1 SGHTA, CDR2 FQGNSA. The V gene lost 5 bases and the J gene lost 2 bases, with 12 bases spanning the gap. In DNA, the CDR3 is TGTGCCAGCAGCCCGCGGGGCGGAAACTATGGCTACACCTTC. Protein product: CASSPRGGNYGYTF.

The chain has TRBV16 and TRBJ1-1; no reliable D call. Trimming stripped 2 bases from V and 4 bases from J, with 14 bases between. The CDR3 is made up of 15 amino acids. The germline CDR1 and CDR2 sequences are KGHSY and FQNENV. In nucleotides, the CDR3 is TGTGCCAGCAGCCAAGCTAGGCAATCGGGCACTGAAGCTTTCTTT. Protein product: CASSQARQSGTEAFF.

The chain recombines TRBV7-9 with TRBJ1-1, with a tentative D call TRBD1 (6 bases). Trimming took 10 bases from V and 5 from J, leaving 11 bases between them. Germline V gene lookup returns CDR1 SEHNR and CDR2 FQNEAQ (reference sequence). The CDR3 spans 11 residues. CDR3 in amino acids: CATKRGTEAFF. In nucleotides, the CDR3 is TGTGCCACTAAAAGGGGGACTGAAGCTTTCTTT.

The V gene is TRBV19, the J gene TRBJ2-2; D is uncertain. The CDR3 length is 12 residues. Trimming shortened V by 7 bases and J by 1 base, and 4 bases separated the two germline ends. Per germline, CDR1 LNHDA and CDR2 SQIVND (reference sequence). This CDR3 is CASTGNTGELFF. CDR3 in DNA: TGTGCCAGTACAGGGAACACCGGGGAGCTGTTTTTT.

The chain carries TRBV2 and TRBJ2-1; 8 nucleotides align to TRBD2. Germline-derived CDR1 and CDR2 are SNHLY and FYNNEI. This CDR3 has 16 amino acids. V shed 6 bases and J 7 bases; nucleotides not matched to a gene: 14. The CDR3 loop reads CASSEGGLGIGNEQFF. The CDR3 DNA is TGTGCCAGCAGCGAGGGGGGACTAGGGATTGGGAATGAGCAGTTCTTC.

V gene TRBV27 combines with J gene TRBJ1-4; 9 bases map to TRBD1. CDR1 and CDR2 (germline): MNHEY, SMNVEV (reference sequence). Trimming removed 2 bases from V and 10 bases from J; junction bases left unmatched: 8. The CDR3 has 15 amino acids. CDR3 nucleotide sequence: TGTGCCAGCAGTTTAGCTGGGACAGGGTTTAGAAAACTGTTTTTT. Its protein is CASSLAGTGFRKLFF.

The rearrangement joins TRBV7-2 to TRBJ2-3; 10 bases agree with TRBD1. The CDR3 contains 15 residues. V trimming: 4 bases; J trimming: 5 bases; junction bases outside the gene matches: 6. CDR1 is SGHTA and CDR2 is FQGNSA in the germline V gene. The CDR3 DNA sequence: TGTGCCAGCAGCTCCCGGGACAGGGGAGTAGATACGCAGTATTTT. It codes for CASSSRDRGVDTQYF. Full variable domain (outside the CDR3, taken from reference TRBV7-2 and TRBJ2-3): GAGVSQSPSNKVTEKGKDVELRCDPISGHTALYWYRQSLGQGLEFLIYFQGNSAPDKSGLPSDRFSAERTGGSVSTLTIQRTQQEDSAVYLCASSSRDRGVDTQYFGPGTRLTVL.

In this sample, this clone turned up a few times. This CDR3 reads CASSLGAGGLKEQFF. The CDR3 DNA is TGTGCCAGCAGCTTGGGAGCGGGGGGGCTGAAGGAGCAGTTCTTC. The V call is TRBV5-4, the J call TRBJ2-1; 10 bases line up with TRBD2. After removal of 0 bases from V and 10 bases from J, the junction contained 7 bases not matched to a gene. The CDR3 has 15 amino acids. Germline V gene sequence: CDR1 SGHNT, CDR2 YYREEE (reference sequence). The variable domain in full, completed from reference TRBV5-4 and TRBJ2-1, reads ETGVTQSPTHLIKTRGQQVTLRCSSQSGHNTVSWYQQALGQGPQFIFQYYREEENGRGNFPPRFSGLQFPNYSSELNVNALELDDSALYLCASSLGAGGLKEQFFGPGTRLTVL.

The rearrangement uses TRBV4-3 and TRBJ2-2, with a possible D match to TRBD2 (7 bases). The length of the CDR3 is 18 residues. Germline V gene lookup returns CDR1 LGHNA and CDR2 YSLEER. Trimming cost V 4 bases and J 5 bases, with 23 bases left between them. CDR3 sequence reads: CASSPRGGGFQGTGELFF. Here the CDR3 DNA reads TGCGCCAGCAGCCCGAGGGGCGGGGGCTTCCAGGGAACCGGGGAGCTGTTTTTT.

The V call is TRBV25-1, the J call TRBJ1-1; D is undetermined. Germline V gene data show CDR1 as MGHDK and CDR2 as SYGVNS. V lost 6 bases, J lost 7 bases, and 12 bases lay in between. The CDR3 loop spans 12 amino acids. CDR3 sequence (DNA): TGTGCCAGCAGGGAAGCAGGTGGTGAAGCTTTCTTT. This gives the protein CASREAGGEAFF.

J is TRBJ2-1 and V is TRBV7-9; possible D gene TRBD1, 6 bases. V lost 5 bases and J 7 bases, leaving 12 bases between the germline ends. Per the germline V gene, CDR1 is SEHNR and CDR2 is FQNEAQ (reference sequence). This CDR3 region has 13 residues. CDR3: CASSTGTWNEQFF. CDR3 sequence (DNA): TGTGCCAGCAGCACTGGGACATGGAATGAGCAGTTCTTC.

As concerns this clone: Other DNA sequences in this sample translate to the same CDR3. The gene calls are TRBV13 and TRBJ2-3; TRBD1 matches 8 bases. Per the germline V gene, CDR1 is PRHDT and CDR2 is FYEKMQ (reference sequence). V was pared by 5 bases and J by 4 bases, with 5 bases of the junction left unmatched. CDR3 size: 14 residues. The CDR3, as DNA: TGTGCCAGCAGCCCCGGACAGGGAGCAGATACGCAGTATTTT. This sequence encodes CASSPGQGADTQYF.

CDR3 sequence (DNA): TGTGCCATCAGTGAGCCAAACAGGGCCAACTATGGCTACACCTTC. Residues: CAISEPNRANYGYTF. The V call is TRBV10-3, the J call TRBJ1-2, with D possibly TRBD1 on 6 matching bases. This CDR3 has 15 amino acids. Germline values: CDR1 ENHRY, CDR2 SYGVKD. The germline V and J ends were trimmed by 2 bases and 2 bases, with 12 bases remaining between them.